The 21 T cell receptor beta chains below come from one sample, sequenced in a study of blood T cell repertoires in COVID-19. Some clones are missing from TCRdb's copy, which holds only in-frame ones; the method was immunoSEQ multiplex PCR. The sample has over 50,000 clones, 86% seen once. Sequenced sample: peripheral blood. The receptors were gathered from a man aged 65 to 79 with active COVID-19.

This clone was counted between two and nine times. The J gene is TRBJ1-5, the V gene TRBV12-3 or TRBV12-4; maybe TRBD1 (5 bases). CDR3 length equals 13 residues. Between the trimmed V and J ends, which lost 10 bases and 7 bases, there was a span of 17 bases. In DNA, the CDR3 is TGTGCCACCGTGGGGCAGGGAGGACAGCCCCAGCATTTT. Translating it yields CATVGQGGQPQHF.

This clone was observed a handful of times. The V call is TRBV6-5, the J call TRBJ2-7, with a weak D call TRBD2 (5 bases). Trimming took off 10 bases at V and 5 bases at J, with 18 bases between the two ends. This CDR3 comprises 13 residues. Germline V gene sequence: CDR1 MNHEY, CDR2 SVGAGI. The CDR3: CATTRARIHEQYF. In DNA, the CDR3 is TGTGCCACCACGAGGGCCAGAATCCACGAGCAGTACTTC.

This chain uses TRBV10-3 with TRBJ2-7, with 9 bases lining up with TRBD1. This CDR3 region has 12 residues. V shed 10 bases and J 5 bases; nucleotides not matched to a gene: 6. In germline, CDR1 is ENHRY, CDR2 SYGVKD. The CDR3 nucleotides are TGTGCCACCCGGGACAGGGAAAACGAGCAGTACTTC. Its translation: CATRDRENEQYF.

The CDR3 protein is CASSLIAGNTEAFF. In DNA form, the CDR3 reads TGTGCCAGCAGCTTGATTGCAGGCAACACTGAAGCTTTCTTT. The gene calls are TRBV5-6 and TRBJ1-1, with D unresolved. V gave up 1 base and J gave up 2 bases, with 9 bases separating them. The CDR3 contains 14 residues. Germline V lookup: CDR1 SGHDT, CDR2 YYEEEE.

The chain is built from TRBV7-9 and TRBJ2-7; the match to TRBD1 covers 8 bases. The V gene's germline CDR1 is SEHNR and CDR2 FQNEAQ (reference sequence). The CDR3 totals 14 residues. The V and J ends lost 4 bases and 7 bases, in that order; junction bases with no gene match: 9. Here the CDR3 DNA reads TGTGCCAGCAGCTCAAGGGACAGGTCGGAGGAGCAGTACTTC. Residues: CASSSRDRSEEQYF.

This chain uses TRBV5-1 with TRBJ2-2; the D gene is possibly TRBD1 (5 bases). V lost 4 bases and J 3 bases, leaving 19 bases between the germline ends. This CDR3 has 17 residues. Per germline, CDR1 SGHRS and CDR2 YFSETQ. For the CDR3, the DNA is TGCGCCAGCAGCGCTGGGGCCCAGATAGGTGACACCGGGGAGCTGTTTTTT. Translated, it gives CASSAGAQIGDTGELFF.

The rearrangement joins TRBV30 to TRBJ1-1; D remains ambiguous. This CDR3 spans 13 amino acids. The V end was cut by 4 bases, the J end by 6 bases, with 15 bases between. The germline gives CDR1 GTSNPN, CDR2 SVGIG (reference sequence). The CDR3 DNA is TGTGCCTGGAAACCAGGAGGGCCGGCTGAAGCTTTCTTT. This gives the protein CAWKPGGPAEAFF.

The count of this clone is one. The V call is TRBV4-3, the J call TRBJ1-1, with D perhaps matching TRBD1 (5 bases). CDR3 length: 14 residues. CDR1 and CDR2 from the germline V gene are LGHNA and YSLEER. Trimming removed 1 base at V and 5 bases at J, with 11 bases between. CDR3 loop: CASSQAGGWTEAFF. The CDR3 region has the DNA TGCGCCAGCAGCCAAGCGGGGGGGTGGACTGAAGCTTTCTTT.

The V gene is TRBV12-3 or TRBV12-4, the J gene TRBJ2-1; D remains ambiguous. V shed 6 bases and J shed 8 bases, with 14 bases lying between them. The CDR3 length is 13 residues. CDR3: CASRTYGRDEQFF. The CDR3 DNA follows: TGTGCCAGCAGAACTTACGGTAGAGATGAGCAGTTCTTC.

The chain couples TRBV28 to TRBJ2-4, with D possibly matching TRBD1 (6 bases). CDR3 length: 12 amino acids. Germline V lookup: CDR1 MDHEN, CDR2 SYDVKM. Trimming shortened V by 3 bases and J by 6 bases, and 6 bases separated the two germline ends. CDR3 loop: CASSFRGNIQYF. The CDR3 nucleotides are TGTGCCAGCAGTTTCAGGGGAAACATTCAGTACTTC.

V is TRBV7-9 and J is TRBJ1-3; no definite D call. Germline V CDR1 and CDR2: SEHNR, FQNEAQ (reference sequence). The length of the CDR3 is 15 residues. Trimming removed 5 bases from V and 4 bases from J, with 15 bases in between. CDR3 nucleotides: TGTGCCAGCAGCCCGGGGTTAGCGGTGGGAAACACCATATATTTT. Protein sequence: CASSPGLAVGNTIYF.

The chain is built from TRBV29-1 and TRBJ2-3, with D hard to call. Germline lookup yields CDR1 SQVTM and CDR2 ANQGSEA. The CDR3 contains 12 residues. With 5 bases removed from V and 0 bases from J, the gap between germline ends came to 6 bases. The CDR3 loop is CSVSLSTDTQYF. CDR3 coding DNA: TGCAGCGTTAGCCTTAGCACAGATACGCAGTATTTT.

This clone has only a few counts. J is TRBJ1-1 and V is TRBV6-2 or TRBV6-3; 8 bases are a match to TRBD1. The length of the CDR3 is 14 residues. Germline V CDR1 and CDR2: MNHEY, SVGEGT. Losses at the gene ends were 5 bases for V and 8 bases for J; bases not matched to a gene: 10. CDR3 DNA: TGTGCCAGCAGTAAGAGACAGGGGCTAGCCGAAGCTTTCTTT. Protein sequence: CASSKRQGLAEAFF.

This chain connects TRBV5-1 to TRBJ2-7; 10 positions match TRBD1. This CDR3 has 13 amino acids. V shed 4 bases, J shed 7 bases, and the junction held 5 bases outside the gene matches. Germline V gene sequence: CDR1 SGHRS, CDR2 YFSETQ. This CDR3 reads CASSPTGGGEQYF. In DNA form, the CDR3 reads TGCGCCAGCAGCCCGACAGGGGGCGGGGAGCAGTACTTC. The full variable domain, completed using reference TRBV5-1 and TRBJ2-7, is KAGVTQTPRYLIKTRGQQVTLSCSPISGHRSVSWYQQTPGQGLQFLFEYFSETQRNKGNFPGRFSGRQFSNSRSEMNVSTLELGDSALYLCASSPTGGGEQYFGPGTRLTVT.

The chain joins TRBV6-5 to TRBJ1-3, with TRBD1 matching over 7 bases. The CDR3 sequence is 13 residues long. Germline-derived CDR1 and CDR2 are MNHEY and SVGAGI. V gave up 5 bases and J gave up 8 bases; unmatched junction bases: 6. The CDR3 nucleotides read TGTGCCAGCAGTCCAAGGGGGCTAGACACCATATATTTT. Translation: CASSPRGLDTIYF.

The chain is built from TRBV6-5 and TRBJ1-1; D gene unclear. There are 14 residues in the CDR3. V lost 0 bases, J lost 6 bases, and 11 bases lay in between. Germline V gene sequence: CDR1 MNHEY, CDR2 SVGAGI. The chain's CDR3 is CASSYSISPAEAFF. CDR3 nucleotides: TGTGCCAGCAGTTACTCGATTTCGCCGGCTGAAGCTTTCTTT.

This rearrangement joins TRBV30 to TRBJ1-1; TRBD1 might be the D (6 bases). This CDR3 has 13 residues. Trimming cost V 5 bases and J 1 base, with 11 bases left between them. The germline gives CDR1 GTSNPN, CDR2 SVGIG (reference sequence). This CDR3 reads CAWATGPNTEAFF. The CDR3 region has the DNA TGTGCCTGGGCAACAGGGCCGAACACTGAAGCTTTCTTT. The variable domain in full, completed from reference TRBV30 and TRBJ1-1, reads SQTIHQWPATLVQPVGSPLSLECTVEGTSNPNLYWYRQAAGRGLQLLFYSVGIGQISSEVPQNLSASRPQDRQFILSSKKLLLSDSGFYLCAWATGPNTEAFFGQGTRLTVV.

The genes are TRBV12-5 and TRBJ1-5; 7 bases match TRBD1. From germline, CDR1 is LGHNT and CDR2 FRNRAP. J gave up 7 bases and V 6 bases, and 9 bases lay outside the gene matches. There are 14 residues in the CDR3. CDR3 protein: CASGEGAGAQPQHF. The DNA for the CDR3 is TGTGCTAGTGGCGAGGGGGCAGGGGCACAGCCCCAGCATTTT.

This chain joins TRBV20-1 and TRBJ2-7, with TRBD2 as a possible D gene (5 bases). Germline V lookup: CDR1 DFQATT, CDR2 SNEGSKA (reference sequence). CDR3 length: 11 residues. The V end lost 6 bases, the J end lost 7 bases, and 13 bases lay between the germline ends. This CDR3 is CSAGWSGEQYF. For the CDR3, the DNA is TGCAGTGCCGGTTGGTCGGGAGAGCAGTACTTC.

The chain joins TRBV20-1 to TRBJ2-2; 10 bases map to TRBD2. CDR3 length equals 14 residues. The J segment lost 7 bases and the V segment lost 3 bases, leaving 5 bases of the junction unmatched. Germline V gives CDR1 DFQATT, CDR2 SNEGSKA (reference sequence). CDR3 in amino acids: CSASPSGGGGELFF. DNA of the CDR3: TGCAGTGCTAGTCCTAGCGGGGGCGGCGGGGAGCTGTTTTTT.

This chain connects TRBV10-2 to TRBJ2-7; the D gene is possibly TRBD1 (6 bases). Trimming pared 8 bases from V and 2 bases from J, leaving 13 bases between. CDR3 length: 13 amino acids. Germline V lookup: CDR1 WSHSY, CDR2 SAAADI. The CDR3 DNA reads TGCGCCAGCTCACCGACAGGAACCTACGAGCAGTACTTC. Translating gives CASSPTGTYEQYF.